The entry below describes one TCR beta chain. Antigen specificity is unknown. This entry is derived from a study of vaccination effects on CD4 cells after COVID-19. Only in-frame clones appear in the TCRdb table, and some are missing; sequencing was by immunoSEQ multiplex PCR. The sample yields approximately 22,000 clones, more than 70% seen once. The CDR3 has 14 residues. Unmatched junction bases numbered 8, after V lost 8 bases and J lost 7 bases. Germline CDR1 LGHDT, CDR2 YNNKEL (reference sequence). Antigen-specific CD4+ T cells were first expanded with viral peptide pools by the ViraFEST assay and only then sequenced. Culturing for 9 to 10 days preceded CD4+ T cell isolation. The person's infection with SARS-CoV-2, confirmed by PCR, took place between March and December 2020. Half-medium changes using IL-2 medium occurred on days 3 and 7.

The specimen comprised CD4+ T cells from PBMCs cultured with a peptide pool, sampled before COVID-19 vaccination. This TCR derives from a human donor who had a prior SARS-CoV-2 infection. V gene TRBV3-1 (or the pseudogene TRBV3-2) combines with J gene TRBJ1-4; 9 nucleotides align to TRBD1. CDR3 coding DNA: TGTGCCAGCCGAGATACAGGGGGCGGTGAAAAACTGTTTTTT. It codes for CASRDTGGGEKLFF.